This T cell receptor (beta chain) comes out of a study of beta chain features in type 1 diabetes. Reverse transcribing all isolated RNA meant expressed TCRB transcripts were sequenced. Data came from immunoSEQ multiplex PCR; TCRdb stores just in-frame clones and leaves some out. The table lists roughly 330,000 clones, roughly 9.6% of them singletons. The length of the CDR3 is 16 residues. In germline, CDR1 is SGHAT, CDR2 FQNNGV. Trimming cost V 5 bases and J 3 bases, with 17 bases left between them. Study outcomes and limitations: Compared with healthy donors, patients appeared to share more similar naive, central memory and regulatory TCRB repertoires.

This clone was recorded a few times. The antigen is undetermined. Sorting based on CD45RO/CCR7/CD25/CD127/CD95/CD27 separated CD4+ naive, central memory, regulatory and stem cell-like memory cells. The clonotype comes from a woman aged 25 to 39 in good health. The sequenced material came from naive CD4+ T cells from blood. The chain employs TRBV11-2 and TRBJ2-1; tentative D call: TRBD2 (5 bases). Here the CDR3 reads CASSLASDEGYNEQFF. For the CDR3, the DNA is TGTGCCAGCAGCCTAGCCTCCGATGAGGGCTACAATGAGCAGTTCTTC.